These 5 T cell receptor beta chains were all obtained from the same sample, sequenced in a study of cytomegalovirus exposure and HLA in healthy donors. PCR primers comprised 60 Vbeta and 13 Jbeta primers. Assay used: immunoSEQ multiplex PCR; TCRdb lists only in-frame clones, some missing. The sample comprises about 150,000 clones, roughly 82% of which are singletons, and about 7.1% rests with the top ten. Sequencing was carried out using PBMCs. These receptor sequences come from a woman between 45 and 60 years old in good health and CMV-seropositive.

The gene calls are TRBV25-1 and TRBJ1-6; D gene unclear. V was clipped by 0 bases and J by 12 bases, with 9 bases between them. The CDR3 sequence is 13 residues long. Germline CDR1 reads MGHDK; CDR2 reads SYGVNS. The CDR3 DNA follows: TGTGCCAGCAGTGAATACGGACGGGGACCCCTCCACTTT. This translates into CASSEYGRGPLHF. The variable domain in full, completed from reference TRBV25-1 and TRBJ1-6, reads EADIYQTPRYLVIGTGKKITLECSQTMGHDKMYWYQQDPGMELHLIHYSYGVNSTEKGDLSSESTVSRIRTEHFPLTLESARPSHTSQYLCASSEYGRGPLHFGNGTRLTVT.

The CDR3 DNA is TGTGCCACCAGCAGAGTTATAGGTTCCACAGGGGACAACGGGGAGCTGTTTTTT. This codes for CATSRVIGSTGDNGELFF. The chain links TRBV15 to TRBJ2-2; 7 nucleotides agree with TRBD1. Trimming took 1 base from V and 7 from J; bases not matched to a gene: 15. In germline, CDR1 is LNHNV, CDR2 YYDKDF (reference sequence). This CDR3 is 18 amino acids long.

J is TRBJ2-6 and V is TRBV6-5; no clear D gene. The CDR3 consists of 15 residues. Germline V gene lookup returns CDR1 MNHEY and CDR2 SVGAGI. Trimming shortened V by 0 bases and J by 0 bases, and 3 bases separated the two germline ends. The CDR3: CASSYSSSGANVLTF. In DNA, the CDR3 is TGTGCCAGCAGTTACTCGAGCTCTGGGGCCAACGTCCTGACTTTC.

The J gene is TRBJ1-6, the V gene TRBV21-1; TRBD1 is the table's D call, not checked against the DNA. TRBV21-1 is a documented pseudogene. The CDR3 is made up of 17 amino acids. CDR3 bases: TGTGCCAGCAGCGATAGTGCCAGGGGGGCCGAACCTACCACCCTCCACTTT. Amino acids: CASSDSARGAEPTTLHF.

V and J are TRBV7-2 and TRBJ1-5, with a weak D call TRBD1 (6 bases). Germline V CDR1 and CDR2: SGHTA, FQGNSA. The CDR3 runs to 15 residues. Deletions cut 4 bases from V and 2 bases from J, with 12 bases between. In DNA, the CDR3 is TGTGCCAGCAGCTACGAGACAGGAGGCAATCAGCCCCAGCATTTT. It yields the protein CASSYETGGNQPQHF.